Following are 26 T cell receptor beta chains from one sample sequenced in a study of CD8+ T cells in alopecia areata. RNA, once extracted, was reverse transcribed into cDNA for use as the sequencing template. The assay was immunoSEQ multiplex PCR, and TCRdb's table has in-frame clones only and misses some. The sample holds 90,000 to 130,000 clones, 59% seen once. Sequencing was carried out using CD8+ T cells sorted from blood. The receptors here all came from a human donor in good health.

The chain uses TRBV11-2 and TRBJ2-1, with TRBD2 identical over 7 bases. The ends lost 5 bases at V and 3 bases at J; junction bases unmatched: 7. Germline-derived CDR1 and CDR2 are SGHAT and FQNNGV. This CDR3 has 15 amino acids. CDR3: CASSDHTSVYNEQFF. The CDR3 DNA is TGTGCCAGCAGCGACCACACTAGCGTCTACAATGAGCAGTTCTTC. Full variable domain (remainder filled in from reference TRBV11-2 and TRBJ2-1): EAGVAQSPRYKIIEKRQSVAFWCNPISGHATLYWYQQILGQGPKLLIQFQNNGVVDDSQLPKDRFSAERLKGVDSTLKIQPAKLEDSAVYLCASSDHTSVYNEQFFGPGTRLTVL.

The chain is built from TRBV6-5 and TRBJ2-5; TRBD1 matches at 9 bases. The CDR3 is 16 amino acids. Germline V lookup: CDR1 MNHEY, CDR2 SVGAGI. V shed 4 bases and J 2 bases; nucleotides not matched to a gene: 8. CDR3 amino acids: CASSSRTGVLQETQYF. Here the CDR3 DNA reads TGTGCCAGCAGTTCGAGGACAGGGGTACTACAAGAGACCCAGTACTTC.

This chain links TRBV29-1 with TRBJ1-4; possibly TRBD1 for D (5 bases). The V end lost 1 base, the J end lost 12 bases, and 12 bases lay between the germline ends. The germline V gene has CDR1 SQVTM and CDR2 ANQGSEA. The CDR3 contains 12 residues. In DNA, the CDR3 is TGCAGCGTTGAAGGGGGGAGGGCGGAACTGTTTTTT. Translated: CSVEGGRAELFF.

The chain couples TRBV30 to TRBJ2-2, with D tentatively TRBD2 (6 bases). V was trimmed by 2 bases and J by 3 bases, leaving 13 bases between them. The CDR3 runs 15 residues. Germline-derived CDR1 and CDR2 are GTSNPN and SVGIG (reference sequence). CDR3 residues: CAWSLGGSDTGELFF. CDR3 nucleotides: TGTGCCTGGAGTCTCGGGGGTTCTGACACCGGGGAGCTGTTTTTT.

V usage is TRBV2 and J usage is TRBJ2-7; perhaps TRBD2 as D (5 bases). The V gene lost 11 bases and the J gene lost 2 bases, with 16 bases spanning the gap. The CDR3 extends over 13 amino acids. In germline, CDR1 is SNHLY, CDR2 FYNNEI. CDR3 region: CAFRPLTTYEQYF. The CDR3 DNA follows: TGTGCCTTCAGGCCACTGACTACCTACGAGCAGTACTTC.

This rearrangement joins TRBV9 to TRBJ2-3; D may be TRBD1 or TRBD2 (5 bases each). This CDR3 spans 15 amino acids. Germline CDR1 reads SGDLS; CDR2 reads YYNGEE. V lost 4 bases and J 3 bases, leaving 15 bases between the germline ends. The CDR3 protein is CASSIGTAWTDTQYF. The CDR3 DNA reads as TGTGCCAGCAGCATCGGGACGGCTTGGACAGATACGCAGTATTTT.

The rearrangement joins TRBV5-4 to TRBJ2-7; TRBD1 agrees at 9 bases. With V trimmed by 0 bases and J by 2 bases, 0 bases remained unmatched. This CDR3 contains 14 residues. Germline CDR1 SGHNT, CDR2 YYREEE (reference sequence). The DNA for the CDR3 is TGTGCCAGCAGCTTGGGACAGGGGGCCTACGAGCAGTACTTC. This gives the protein CASSLGQGAYEQYF.

This rearrangement joins TRBV13 to TRBJ1-1; D is undetermined. V lost 6 bases, J lost 8 bases, and 10 bases lay in between. CDR1 is PRHDT and CDR2 is FYEKMQ in the germline V gene (reference sequence). This CDR3 has 11 residues. CDR3 bases: TGTGCCAGCAGTTTCGACCGAGAAGCTTTCTTT. Translated, it gives CASSFDREAFF. Based on the CDR3 plus reference TRBV13 and TRBJ1-1, the full variable domain is AAGVIQSPRHLIKEKRETATLKCYPIPRHDTVYWYQQGPGQDPQFLISFYEKMQSDKGSIPDRFSAQQFSDYHSELNMSSLELGDSALYFCASSFDREAFFGQGTRLTVV.

The chain has TRBV29-1 and TRBJ1-2; D might be TRBD1 (6 bases). The V and J ends lost 4 bases and 4 bases respectively, with 7 bases between them. The CDR3 totals 11 residues. The germline CDR1 and CDR2 sequences are SQVTM and ANQGSEA. The chain's CDR3 is CSVGGLYGYTF. CDR3 in DNA: TGCAGCGTTGGGGGGCTCTATGGCTACACCTTC.

CDR3 DNA: TGTGCCAGCAGCTCTAGGGACAGGGGGCCCGGGGAGCTGTTTTTT. Translated: CASSSRDRGPGELFF. The chain combines TRBV11-2 with TRBJ2-2; 12 bases line up with TRBD1. V shed 4 bases, J shed 6 bases, and the junction held 3 bases outside the gene matches. This CDR3 contains 15 residues. Per the germline V gene, CDR1 is SGHAT and CDR2 is FQNNGV.

This chain joins TRBV6-4 and TRBJ2-1; 8 bases match TRBD2. Trimming removed 0 bases from V and 2 bases from J; junction bases left unmatched: 3. The CDR3 consists of 16 residues. Germline-derived CDR1 and CDR2 are MRHNA and SNTAGT. Written as DNA, the CDR3 is TGTGCCAGCAGTGACTCGGCGGGGGGTCCCTACAATGAGCAGTTCTTC. Protein: CASSDSAGGPYNEQFF.

In DNA, the CDR3 is TGTGCCAGCAGGCGACGGGGGGAGTCAGGGGCCAACGTCCTGACTTTC. As protein: CASRRRGESGANVLTF. The J gene is TRBJ2-6, the V gene TRBV2, with TRBD2 identical over 7 bases. J was trimmed by 4 bases and V by 6 bases; bases with no gene match: 9. There are 16 residues in the CDR3. Per the germline V gene, CDR1 is SNHLY and CDR2 is FYNNEI.

The rearrangement uses TRBV15 and TRBJ2-3; TRBD1 matches at 7 bases. Germline CDR1 and CDR2: LNHNV and YYDKDF (reference sequence). This CDR3 spans 16 amino acids. V shed 0 bases and J 2 bases; nucleotides not matched to a gene: 5. In DNA form, the CDR3 reads TGTGCCACCAGCAGAGAACGAAGGGGGCACACAGATACGCAGTATTTT. Amino acid sequence: CATSRERRGHTDTQYF. Drawing the rest from reference TRBV15 and TRBJ2-3, the complete variable domain is DAMVIQNPRYQVTQFGKPVTLSCSQTLNHNVMYWYQQKSSQAPKLLFHYYDKDFNNEADTPDNFQSRRPNTSFCFLDIRSPGLGDTAMYLCATSRERRGHTDTQYFGPGTRLTVL.

Of note for this clone: One end of the junction fails to match germline, which may point to a read error. The rearrangement joins TRBV27 to TRBJ1-6; no clear D gene. Germline CDR1 and CDR2: MNHEY and SMNVEV (reference sequence). This CDR3 region has 15 residues. The CDR3: CASAPSTVDNSPPHF. Written as DNA, the CDR3 is TGTGCCAGCGCCCCCTCCACCGTGGATAATTCACCCCCCCACTTT.

The rearrangement links TRBV9 to TRBJ1-6; D ambiguous. Germline V gene sequence: CDR1 SGDLS, CDR2 YYNGEE. V lost 3 bases, J lost 0 bases, and 10 bases lay in between. The CDR3 contains 16 residues. For the CDR3, the DNA is TGTGCCAGCAGCGCGGAGGCTAGCTCCTATAATTCACCCCTCCACTTT. Encoded protein: CASSAEASSYNSPLHF. The whole variable domain, remainder taken from reference TRBV9 and TRBJ1-6, is DSGVTQTPKHLITATGQRVTLRCSPRSGDLSVYWYQQSLDQGLQFLIQYYNGEERAKGNILERFSAQQFPDLHSELNLSSLELGDSALYFCASSAEASSYNSPLHFGNGTRLTVT.

The CDR3 loop reads CASSYAAGTSKKTQYF. CDR3 DNA sequence: TGTGCCAGCAGTTACGCAGCCGGGACTAGCAAGAAGACCCAGTACTTC. The chain is built from TRBV6-5 and TRBJ2-5, with TRBD2 identical over 9 bases. CDR1 MNHEY and CDR2 SVGAGI come from the germline V gene. This CDR3 spans 16 amino acids. Trimming at V came to 2 bases and at J to 6 bases, leaving 10 bases not matched to a gene.

This clone was observed a single time. This chain links TRBV4-2 with TRBJ2-1; D uncertain. Germline V lookup: CDR1 LGHNA, CDR2 YNFKEQ. V was clipped by 1 base and J by 7 bases, with 8 bases between them. This CDR3 region has 13 residues. The CDR3 spells CASSQVLQNEQFF. Here the CDR3 DNA reads TGTGCCAGCAGCCAAGTTCTGCAAAATGAGCAGTTCTTC.

The chain is built from TRBV7-9 and TRBJ2-7; a weak D match, TRBD1 (5 bases). CDR3 length equals 15 residues. Trimming shortened V by 0 bases and J by 0 bases, and 9 bases separated the two germline ends. CDR1 is SEHNR and CDR2 is FQNEAQ in the germline V gene (reference sequence). CDR3: CASSLALGASYEQYF. CDR3 in DNA: TGTGCCAGCAGCTTAGCGCTAGGGGCCTCCTACGAGCAGTACTTC.

The chain uses TRBV7-9 and TRBJ1-2, with D possibly TRBD1 on 6 matching bases. Trimming removed 4 bases from V and 0 bases from J, with 15 bases in between. Germline V lookup: CDR1 SEHNR, CDR2 FQNEAQ (reference sequence). The CDR3 extends over 16 amino acids. The CDR3 sequence is CASSSQPRGANYGYTF. The CDR3, as DNA: TGTGCCAGCAGCTCACAACCCAGGGGAGCTAACTATGGCTACACCTTC.

The sample holds a few counts of this clone. DNA for the CDR3: TGTGCTAGTGGTTTGCCACCCACCCTGTCCCATTTTACCGGGGAGCTGTTTTTT. This codes for CASGLPPTLSHFTGELFF. The chain is built from TRBV12-5 and TRBJ2-2; D not resolved. V was clipped by 2 bases and J by 5 bases, with 21 bases between them. In germline, CDR1 is LGHNT, CDR2 FRNRAP. The CDR3 spans 18 residues.

The chain has TRBV11-3 and TRBJ1-5; 8 bases are a match to TRBD1. The CDR3 contains 14 residues. Germline lookup yields CDR1 SGHNT and CDR2 YENEEA. V was pared by 2 bases and J by 6 bases, with 3 bases of the junction left unmatched. The CDR3 spells CASSLSRGLQPQHF. The CDR3 DNA reads TGTGCCAGCAGCTTAAGCAGGGGGCTTCAGCCCCAGCATTTT. Full variable domain (remainder filled in from reference TRBV11-3 and TRBJ1-5): EAGVVQSPRYKIIEKKQPVAFWCNPISGHNTLYWYLQNLGQGPELLIRYENEEAVDDSQLPKDRFSAERLKGVDSTLKIQPAELGDSAVYLCASSLSRGLQPQHFGDGTRLSIL.

The CDR3 region has the DNA TGTGCCAGCGACCCGCTCACAGGGTTACACGAGCAGTACTTC. Translation: CASDPLTGLHEQYF. The chain recombines TRBV7-8 with TRBJ2-7; D perhaps matches TRBD1 (6 bases). The CDR3 runs 14 residues. The germline V and J ends were trimmed by 8 bases and 5 bases, with 19 bases remaining between them. CDR1 and CDR2 from the germline V gene are SGHVS and FQNEAQ.

The gene calls are TRBV9 and TRBJ2-3; the D gene is possibly TRBD1 (6 bases). Trimming removed 0 bases from V and 1 base from J, with 6 bases in between. The CDR3 covers 14 residues. Germline V CDR1 and CDR2: SGDLS, YYNGEE. The DNA of the CDR3 is TGTGCCAGCAGCGTAGGACAGGGCACAGATACGCAGTATTTT. Amino acid sequence: CASSVGQGTDTQYF.

This clone turned up a few times. The V call is TRBV4-2, the J call TRBJ1-1; D remains unclear. Germline CDR1 and CDR2: LGHNA and YNFKEQ. Deletions cut 5 bases from V and 0 bases from J, with 13 bases between. The CDR3 is made up of 15 amino acids. CDR3 bases: TGTGCCAGCAGCTTGGAGAAGGCCCTGAACACTGAAGCTTTCTTT. It specifies CASSLEKALNTEAFF.

This clone was seen more than once but under ten times. This sequence joins TRBV27 and TRBJ2-2; D gene ambiguous. The V gene's germline CDR1 is MNHEY and CDR2 SMNVEV (reference sequence). CDR3 size: 14 residues. With 1 base removed from V and 5 bases from J, the gap between germline ends came to 8 bases. The CDR3 coding sequence is TGTGCCAGCAGTTTATGGTTGGGTACCGGGGAGCTGTTTTTT. Encoded protein: CASSLWLGTGELFF.

This chain connects TRBV7-8 to TRBJ2-1; 8 positions agree with TRBD1. This CDR3 contains 16 residues. V trimming: 0 bases; J trimming: 1 base; junction bases outside the gene matches: 2. Germline CDR1 and CDR2: SGHVS and FQNEAQ. The CDR3 here is CASSLADRGSYNEQFF. The CDR3, as DNA: TGTGCCAGCAGCTTAGCAGACAGGGGTTCCTACAATGAGCAGTTCTTC. The full variable domain, in which reference TRBV7-8 and TRBJ2-1 provide the parts outside the CDR3, is GAGVSQSPRYKVAKRGQDVALRCDPISGHVSLFWYQQALGQGPEFLTYFQNEAQLDKSGLPSDRFFAERPEGSVSTLKIQRTQQEDSAVYLCASSLADRGSYNEQFFGPGTRLTVL.